This record concerns one T cell receptor beta chain sequence. This entry belongs to a study of cytomegalovirus exposure and HLA in healthy donors. V shed 1 base and J shed 6 bases, with 12 bases lying between them. This CDR3 is 14 amino acids long. Germline CDR1 SEHNR, CDR2 FQNEAQ (reference sequence). In the PCR, 60 Vbeta and 13 Jbeta primers were used. Generated by immunoSEQ multiplex PCR, the TCRdb table keeps only in-frame clones and is missing some. The table lists fewer than 250,000 clones, approximately 87% of them singletons. The TCR comes from a man aged 25 to 45 in good health and CMV-seronegative. The chain joins TRBV7-9 to TRBJ1-2; D is possibly TRBD1 (6 bases). The sequenced material came from PBMCs. In nucleotides, the CDR3 is TGTGCCAGCAGCTTAGGTTCAGGGGCCGATGGCTACACCTTC. Protein product: CASSLGSGADGYTF.